Sequencing of this T cell receptor (beta chain) was carried out in a study of breast tumors, draining lymph nodes, adjacent tissues. General study points: The data were judged consistent with most tumor T cells coming from lymph node and expanding in tumor.

MiXCR, run by TCRdb on the multiplex PCR reads, gives a single entry per CDR3 protein. In the table there are 85,000 to 130,000 distinct CDR3 sequences, around 20% of which are singletons. Breast cancer patients provided tissue from their axillary draining lymph nodes. Concerning this clonotype itself: Its antigen is not known.

Sample: axillary lymph node tissue. The clonotype comes from a female donor with breast cancer. Some clones in this sample may be carry-over from other donors' samples.

The DNA for the CDR3 is TGTGCCAGCAGAGCCCTTGGGGGGGGACACACAGATACGCAGTATTTT. Its translation is CASRALGGGHTDTQYF. The chain has TRBV6-5 and TRBJ2-3; weak D call: TRBD2 (7 bases). Between the trimmed V and J ends, which lost 6 bases and 2 bases, there was a span of 18 bases. Germline CDR1 and CDR2: MNHEY and SVGAGI. The CDR3 spans 16 residues.